The present T cell receptor beta chain was sequenced within a study of CD8 T cells in Susac syndrome. Study summary: Treatment at blood withdrawal was none, corticosteroids, or intravenous immunoglobulin alone in Susac syndrome patients. Study outcomes and limitations: In Susac patients, clonal expansion was not detected in CD4+ cells.

RNA, at 0.5 to 1 ug, was reverse transcribed with random hexamers. TCRdb called the immunoSEQ multiplex PCR reads again in MiXCR, with one record for every CDR3 protein. The table records about 77,000 distinct CDR3 sequences, about 92% of them present only once. Germline V gene data show CDR1 as ENHRY and CDR2 as SYGVKD. Trimming left V 4 bases short and J 2 bases short, with 8 bases between. This CDR3 comprises 13 residues. About this clonotype itself: Its target is unknown.

This chain uses TRBV10-3 with TRBJ2-5; D might be TRBD2 (6 bases). The sequence came from a human donor with Susac syndrome. Sequencing was performed on CD4+ T cells from PBMCs. DNA of the CDR3: TGTGCCATCAGTGTGGGACTGCAAGAGACCCAGTACTTC. This encodes CAISVGLQETQYF.